These T cell receptor beta chains were read from a single sample in a study of blood T cells in healthy people across ages. One entry per CDR3 protein, called by TCRdb with MiXCR from the 5' RACE reads. This sample yields some 940,000 distinct CDR3 sequences, of which roughly 29% are seen a single time; around 9.6% belongs to the top ten. The same sample was also used in a study of T cells of mothers and their children.

What was sequenced was blood. Receptors were obtained from a middle-aged woman in good health. Both conserved end residues are part of each CDR3. D genes are given only for firm matches. The size field is filled for only some rows; it gives once, few, many or a size class.

v_call	d_call	j_call	clone_size	cdr3_aa	cdr3_nt
TRBV27	.	TRBJ2-1	few	CTTSGNSYNEQFF	TGTACCACCTCGGGGAACAGCTACAATGAGCAGTTCTTC
TRBV18	.	TRBJ2-1	once	CASSQTNRQSGQFF	TGTGCCAGCTCACAAACCAATCGACAGTCCGGGCAGTTCTTC
TRBV12-3/TRBV12-4	TRBD2	TRBJ2-5	.	CASSFTSGEQETQYF	TGTGCCAGCAGTTTTACTAGCGGGGAACAAGAGACCCAGTACTTC
TRBV13	.	TRBJ2-7	many	CASSSGAGNEQYF	TGTGCCAGCAGCTCGGGGGCCGGAAACGAGCAGTACTTC
TRBV28	.	TRBJ1-5	.	CASGVGTRSLPQHF	TGTGCCAGCGGGGTGGGGACGAGGTCGTTGCCCCAGCATTTT
TRBV28	.	TRBJ2-6	few	CASRSSFYGANVLTF	TGTGCCAGCAGGTCTTCATTTTACGGGGCCAACGTCCTGACTTTC
TRBV4-1	.	TRBJ1-2	many	CASSQADQGHYNYGYTF	TGCGCCAGCAGCCAAGCGGACCAGGGGCATTACAACTATGGCTACACCTTC
TRBV4-1	.	TRBJ2-1	.	CASSQVAFPSSYNEQFF	TGCGCCAGCAGCCAAGTCGCCTTCCCGAGCTCCTACAATGAGCAGTTCTTC
TRBV7-3	TRBD1	TRBJ2-1	many	CASSGGQANEQFF	TGTGCCAGCAGCGGGGGACAGGCCAATGAGCAGTTCTTC
TRBV11-3	.	TRBJ2-1	many	CASSRSGHVYNEQFF	TGTGCCAGCAGCCGGTCGGGGCATGTCTACAATGAGCAGTTCTTC
TRBV30	.	TRBJ1-5	.	CAWRGHYSDQPQHF	TGTGCCTGGCGGGGTCACTATAGCGATCAGCCCCAGCATTTT
TRBV5-1	.	TRBJ2-7	.	CASSLRAQGGSSYEQYF	TGCGCCAGCAGCTTGAGGGCCCAGGGAGGAAGCTCCTACGAGCAGTACTTC
TRBV11-2	.	TRBJ2-2	.	CASSLARGAGELFF	TGTGCCAGCAGCTTAGCTCGCGGGGCCGGGGAGCTGTTTTTT
TRBV12-3/TRBV12-4	TRBD2	TRBJ2-3	.	CASSPQREGTDTQYF	TGTGCCAGCAGTCCCCAGCGGGAGGGCACAGATACGCAGTATTTT
TRBV2	.	TRBJ2-6	.	CASSEEGTSGANVLTF	TGTGCCAGCAGTGAAGAGGGTACGTCTGGGGCCAACGTCCTGACTTTC
TRBV6-6	TRBD1	TRBJ2-7	.	CASSPPQGVSYEQYF	TGTGCCAGCAGCCCGCCTCAGGGGGTTTCCTACGAGCAGTACTTC
TRBV7-2	TRBD2	TRBJ2-3	.	CASSLAASGYTDTQYF	TGTGCCAGCAGCTTAGCGGCTAGCGGGTACACAGATACGCAGTATTTT
TRBV5-1	.	TRBJ2-6	.	CASRLGSGANVLTF	TGCGCCAGCAGGCTGGGATCTGGGGCCAACGTCCTGACTTTC
TRBV5-5	.	TRBJ1-2	once	CASSLGGGEGSYGYTF	TGTGCCAGCAGCTTGGGCGGCGGGGAGGGAAGCTATGGCTACACTTTC
TRBV2	.	TRBJ2-5	.	CASSARGSGEETQYF	TGTGCCAGCAGTGCCCGAGGTAGCGGAGAAGAGACCCAGTACTTC
TRBV5-1	TRBD2	TRBJ2-7	.	CASSLELAGAFYEQYF	TGCGCCAGCAGCTTGGAACTAGCGGGGGCTTTCTACGAGCAGTACTTC
TRBV11-2	.	TRBJ2-3	few	CASSLTGLKPDTQYF	TGTGCCAGCAGCTTGACAGGCCTAAAGCCAGATACGCAGTATTTT
TRBV28	TRBD1	TRBJ1-2	few	CASSFPQGAVYGYTF	TGTGCCAGCAGTTTCCCTCAGGGGGCCGTCTATGGCTACACCTTC
TRBV3-1	TRBD2	TRBJ2-7	.	CASSQVAGDLGGVAQYF	TGTGCCAGCAGCCAGGTAGCGGGGGACCTAGGCGGTGTGGCCCAGTACTTC
TRBV6-6	.	TRBJ2-1	many	CASSPRGASEQFF	TGTGCCAGCAGTCCCCGGGGGGCAAGTGAGCAGTTCTTC
TRBV12-5	.	TRBJ2-3	few	CASANMRLADTQYF	TGTGCTAGTGCCAATATGAGACTGGCAGATACGCAGTATTTT
TRBV14	.	TRBJ2-7	few	CASSQGPDTYYEQYF	TGTGCCAGCAGCCAAGGACCGGACACATACTACGAGCAGTACTTC
TRBV7-2	TRBD2	TRBJ2-7	few	CASRLMAGGGEQYF	TGTGCCAGCAGGCTCATGGCGGGGGGTGGGGAGCAGTACTTC
TRBV9	TRBD1	TRBJ1-6	few	CASSARQGGVPLHF	TGTGCCAGCAGCGCCCGACAGGGGGGAGTTCCCCTCCACTTT
TRBV5-1	.	TRBJ2-2	.	CASSLEGSGTGELFF	TGCGCCAGCAGCTTGGAGGGTTCAGGCACCGGGGAGCTGTTTTTT
TRBV9	.	TRBJ2-3	few	CASSVAQLGDTQYF	TGTGCCAGCAGCGTAGCCCAGCTAGGGGATACGCAGTATTTT
TRBV9	TRBD1	TRBJ2-7	many	CASSATGVAEKYF	TGTGCCAGCAGCGCAACAGGGGTTGCAGAGAAGTACTTC
TRBV28	.	TRBJ2-5	few	CASSKIQAGGETQYF	TGTGCCAGCAGTAAGATACAGGCCGGCGGGGAGACCCAGTACTTC
TRBV7-2	.	TRBJ2-4	.	CASSIEGRLAKNIQYF	TGTGCCAGCAGCATTGAGGGAAGGTTAGCCAAAAACATTCAGTACTTC
TRBV2	TRBD1	TRBJ1-2	.	CASSAGQGLPGYTF	TGTGCCAGCAGTGCCGGACAGGGGTTGCCTGGCTACACCTTC
TRBV9	TRBD1	TRBJ2-5	.	CASSVTGTGVGGTQYF	TGTGCCAGCAGCGTCACCGGGACAGGGGTCGGAGGGACCCAGTACTTC
TRBV7-9	TRBD1	TRBJ1-4	.	CASSSSGGFREKLFF	TGTGCCAGCAGCTCTTCAGGGGGTTTTAGAGAAAAACTGTTTTTT
TRBV20-1	.	TRBJ2-5	many	CSATWGFAPETQYF	TGCAGTGCTACCTGGGGGTTTGCCCCAGAGACCCAGTACTTC
TRBV20-1	.	TRBJ2-5	.	CSARGGREWETQYF	TGCAGTGCTAGAGGGGGCAGGGAATGGGAGACCCAGTACTTC
TRBV15	TRBD1	TRBJ2-3	many	CATSKTGSTDTQYF	TGTGCCACCAGCAAGACAGGGAGCACAGATACGCAGTATTTT
TRBV9	.	TRBJ1-1	.	CASSASLGGNTEAFF	TGTGCCAGCAGCGCTTCCTTGGGAGGGAACACTGAAGCTTTCTTT
TRBV4-2	.	TRBJ2-2	few	CASSRGGPGELFF	TGTGCCAGCAGCCGTGGGGGGCCGGGGGAGCTGTTTTTT
TRBV28	TRBD1	TRBJ1-2	.	CASNSWGQGYGYTF	TGTGCCAGCAATTCGTGGGGACAGGGCTATGGCTACACCTTC
TRBV5-6	TRBD1	TRBJ1-2	.	CASSLQDRGLHGYTF	TGTGCCAGCAGCTTACAGGACAGGGGGCTCCATGGCTACACCTTC
TRBV7-2	TRBD2	TRBJ2-1	many	CASSLARTSGGEQFF	TGTGCCAGCAGCTTAGCACGGACTAGCGGGGGTGAGCAGTTCTTC